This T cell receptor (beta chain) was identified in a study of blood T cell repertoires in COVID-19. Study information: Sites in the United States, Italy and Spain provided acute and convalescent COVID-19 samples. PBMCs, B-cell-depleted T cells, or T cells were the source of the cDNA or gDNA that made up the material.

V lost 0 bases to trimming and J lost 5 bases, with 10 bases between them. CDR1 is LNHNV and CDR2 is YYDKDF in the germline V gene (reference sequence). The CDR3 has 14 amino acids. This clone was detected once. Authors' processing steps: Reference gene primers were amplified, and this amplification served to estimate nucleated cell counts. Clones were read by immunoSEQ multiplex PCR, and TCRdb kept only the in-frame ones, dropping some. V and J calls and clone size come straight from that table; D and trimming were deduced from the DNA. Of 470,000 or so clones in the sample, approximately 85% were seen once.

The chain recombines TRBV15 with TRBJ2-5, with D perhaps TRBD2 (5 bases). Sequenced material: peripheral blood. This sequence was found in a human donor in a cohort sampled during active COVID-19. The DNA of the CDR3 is TGTGCCACCAGCAGAGATTCCGGGGTCGAGACCCAGTACTTC. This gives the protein CATSRDSGVETQYF.